This T cell receptor (beta chain) emerged from a study of regulatory T cells in long-lasting Graves disease. Findings and caveats of the study: Public clonotype sharing was higher in persistent than newly diagnosed patients.

The V gene's germline CDR1 is SQVTM and CDR2 ANQGSEA. The CDR3 spans 13 residues. Trimming took off 3 bases at V and 1 base at J, with 8 bases between the two ends. As for time point: newly diagnosed GD, antithyroid drugs for less than 3 months. Making the TCR library involved RNA that had been extracted from PBMCs. The patients included were those that came from an endocrinology department in Xi'an, China. This clonotype appeared many times. The antigen remains unidentified. Relying on iRepertoire HTBI primers and Arm-PCR of CDR3 regions, the team built TCR beta libraries. TCRdb reprocessed the multiplex PCR reads via MiXCR and lists one record per CDR3 protein. This sample yields fewer than 350,000 distinct CDR3 sequences, of which about a sixth are seen a single time; more than 35% belongs to the top ten.

This TCR came from a female donor with Graves disease. Sequenced here: peripheral blood mononuclear cells (PBMCs), sampled at new diagnosis, from a patient treated with antithyroid drugs. J is TRBJ2-3 and V is TRBV29-1; possibly TRBD2 for D (5 bases). The CDR3 DNA sequence: TGCAGCGTTGAGGGAGTTGGCACAGATACGCAGTATTTT. Amino acid sequence: CSVEGVGTDTQYF.